This entry concerns a single T cell receptor beta chain. What it binds is not known. The sample originates from a study of T cell repertoires in cytomegalovirus infection. Study-wide context: Matching HLA type and CMV infection were both indicated by public TCR beta signatures. Study findings and constraints: Predominance within the ex vivo response was attributable to HLA-C-restricted CMV-specific TCR beta clonotypes.

TCRdb re-called the reads with MiXCR, one entry per CDR3 protein. This table holds 600,000 to 800,000 distinct CDR3 sequences, more than 20% found once. The length of the CDR3 is 16 residues. V dropped 5 bases and J dropped 10; count of bases not matched to a gene: 14. CDR1 and CDR2 from the germline V gene are MNHEY and SMNVEV (reference sequence). This clonotype was obtained from a human donor in good health (CMV status not recorded). Some clones in this sample may be carry-over from other donors' samples. This chain uses TRBV27 with TRBJ2-1, with TRBD1 matching over 10 bases. The sequencing input was CD8+ T cells from PBMCs. The CDR3 region has the DNA TGTGCCAGCAGTATCCCCGGGACAGGGGAAGGATCGGAGCAGTTCTTC. It specifies CASSIPGTGEGSEQFF.